This TCR beta chain was retrieved from a study of regulatory T cells in long-lasting Graves disease. About the research overall: Graves' patients (newly diagnosed) had been on antithyroid drugs under 3 months.

The authors built TCR beta libraries using iRepertoire HTBI primers and Arm-PCR of CDR3 regions. TCRdb passed the multiplex PCR reads through MiXCR, listing each CDR3 protein once. The table shows about 400,000 distinct CDR3 sequences, with over 14% occurring only once. Study-level findings and limits: Patients with persistent disease showed a bias toward TRBV28, TRBJ1-2 and TRBJ2-5.

This clonotype has at least ten counts. Its antigen remains unidentified. As to time point: newly diagnosed GD, antithyroid drugs for less than 3 months. Construction of the TCR library relied on RNA isolated from PBMCs. The CDR3 runs 17 residues. The ends were cut back, 7 bases at V and 2 bases at J, with 21 bases in the middle. These data were also reused for a study on T cells in Graves' hyperthyroidism and ophthalmopathy. Per that study: Thyroid ultrasound, orbital computed tomography, clinical symptoms, and serum thyroxine and TRAb underpinned diagnoses.

V gene TRBV12-3 or TRBV12-4 combines with J gene TRBJ2-1; D ambiguous. The material sequenced was peripheral blood mononuclear cells (PBMCs), taken at new diagnosis, from a patient treated with antithyroid drugs. The origin of this receptor is a woman between 40 and 55 years old with Graves disease. CDR3 loop: CASTTQALADTYNEQFF. The CDR3 region has the DNA TGTGCCAGCACCACCCAAGCACTGGCCGACACCTACAATGAGCAGTTCTTC.